Given below is one T cell receptor (beta chain) in context. Its matching antigen is unknown. The data belong to a study of identical twins. Points from the study as a whole: In monozygotic twins, models underestimated the sharing of out-of-frame TCR alpha. The study found weaker excess twin sharing in beta out-of-frame sequences.

Healthy Caucasians alone served as donors. Unique molecular identifiers were present on the cDNA, which also gained a universal primer site by template switching. MiXCR was run by TCRdb on the 5' RACE reads, yielding one entry per CDR3 protein. The data hold fewer than 500,000 distinct CDR3 sequences, with approximately 25% observed a single time. V was clipped by 5 bases and J by 1 base; unmatched bases: 4. Germline V lookup: CDR1 SGHTA, CDR2 FQGNSA. The length of the CDR3 is 14 residues. These data were likewise used in another study, on T cells expressing NK-cell markers.

The rearrangement links TRBV7-2 to TRBJ2-7, with 8 bases that match TRBD2. The specimen sequenced was CD4+ T cells sorted from blood. This sequence was found in a woman under 30 in good health. CDR3 region: CASSPRGGSYEQYF. CDR3 bases: TGTGCCAGCAGCCCTCGGGGGGGGTCCTACGAGCAGTACTTC.